This record looks at one T cell receptor beta chain sequence and its context. Its cognate antigen is unknown. 13 Jbeta primers and 60 Vbeta primers were used for the PCR. Repertoires were generated with immunoSEQ multiplex PCR, while TCRdb's copy carries only in-frame clones and drops some. The repertoire holds some 150,000 clones, with around four fifths as singletons. The CDR3 is 15 residues long. V dropped 0 bases and J dropped 5 bases, with 11 bases sitting between them. From germline, CDR1 is SGHTA and CDR2 FQGTGA. This specimen comes from a study of cytomegalovirus exposure and HLA in healthy donors. Study-wide results and limits: CMV antigen specificity of three CMV-associated chains was confirmed in vitro. A list of roughly 180 TCR beta chains associated with cytomegalovirus was given. TCR association rates varied by HLA locus in a later analysis, with DRB1 highest and HLA-C lowest.

All the people who gave samples were healthy bone marrow donors. Sequencing was performed on PBMCs. This chain links TRBV7-3 with TRBJ2-1; D gene ambiguous. This TCR was sampled from a woman between 35 and 50 years old in good health and CMV-seronegative. CDR3: CASSLTISPDNEQFF. The CDR3 region has the DNA TGTGCCAGCAGCTTAACGATTAGCCCTGACAATGAGCAGTTCTTC.